This is a list of T cell receptor beta chains from one sample in a study of CD8 T cells in Susac syndrome. TCRdb itself ran the immunoSEQ multiplex PCR reads through MiXCR, one entry per CDR3 protein. Of fewer than 80,000 distinct CDR3 sequences detected, around 94% appear once; the ten largest clones hold 0.4% to 0.55%. Input material: CD8+ T cells from PBMCs. The receptors were gathered from a human donor with Susac syndrome. CDR3s include the opening cysteine and the closing phenylalanine or tryptophan. The D gene is left open where the match is weak. Only part of the rows carry a size: once, few, many, or a class if the clone is expanded.

v_call: TRBV27; d_call: TRBD1; j_call: TRBJ2-5; clone_size: NA; cdr3_nt: TGTGCCAGCAGTTCACGGGACAGGGTAAAAGAGACCCAGTACTTC; cdr3_aa: CASSSRDRVKETQYF
v_call: TRBV6-2/TRBV6-3; d_call: NA; j_call: TRBJ2-1; clone_size: NA; cdr3_nt: TGTGCCAGCAGCCCGTTTAGCAATGAGCAGTTCTTC; cdr3_aa: CASSPFSNEQFF
v_call: TRBV4-1; d_call: NA; j_call: TRBJ1-2; clone_size: NA; cdr3_nt: TGCGCCAGCAGCCAAGACGGGACCTATGGCTACACCTTC; cdr3_aa: CASSQDGTYGYTF
v_call: TRBV3-1; d_call: NA; j_call: TRBJ2-5; clone_size: NA; cdr3_nt: TGTGCCAGCAGCCAAGCCGCAGGGGTCCAAGAGACCCAGTACTTC; cdr3_aa: CASSQAAGVQETQYF
v_call: TRBV2; d_call: NA; j_call: TRBJ2-7; clone_size: NA; cdr3_nt: TGTGCCAGCAGTGAAGTCCAGGGAGTATCTTACGAGCAGTACTTC; cdr3_aa: CASSEVQGVSYEQYF
v_call: TRBV27; d_call: NA; j_call: TRBJ1-2; clone_size: NA; cdr3_nt: TGTGCCAGCGGCGGGGCGTATGGCTACACCTTC; cdr3_aa: CASGGAYGYTF
v_call: TRBV2; d_call: TRBD2; j_call: TRBJ2-1; clone_size: NA; cdr3_nt: TGTGCCAGCAGTTCTAGCGGGGGCCCACCCAATGAGCAGTTCTTC; cdr3_aa: CASSSSGGPPNEQFF
v_call: TRBV2; d_call: TRBD1; j_call: TRBJ1-5; clone_size: NA; cdr3_nt: TGTGCCAGCAGTGAGGGACAGGAGGGTCAGCCCCAGCATTTT; cdr3_aa: CASSEGQEGQPQHF
v_call: TRBV27; d_call: NA; j_call: TRBJ1-6; clone_size: NA; cdr3_nt: TGTGCCAGCAGTTTATTAGGAAATTCACCCCTCCACTTT; cdr3_aa: CASSLLGNSPLHF
v_call: TRBV19; d_call: NA; j_call: TRBJ2-3; clone_size: NA; cdr3_nt: TGTGCCAGTAGTTTCGCAGCAGATACGCAGTATTTT; cdr3_aa: CASSFAADTQYF
v_call: TRBV9; d_call: NA; j_call: TRBJ1-5; clone_size: once; cdr3_nt: TGTGCCAGCAGCGTAGCAGGGGGCAATCAGCCCCAGCATTTT; cdr3_aa: CASSVAGGNQPQHF
v_call: TRBV12-3/TRBV12-4; d_call: NA; j_call: TRBJ1-5; clone_size: NA; cdr3_nt: TGTGCCAGCAGTCCCTGGGACGTTGGTGGATATCAGCCCCAGCATTTT; cdr3_aa: CASSPWDVGGYQPQHF
v_call: TRBV7-9; d_call: TRBD1; j_call: TRBJ2-6; clone_size: once; cdr3_nt: TGTGCCAGCAGCGGGACAGGGTCTGGGGCCAACGTCCTGACTTTC; cdr3_aa: CASSGTGSGANVLTF
v_call: TRBV12-3/TRBV12-4; d_call: NA; j_call: TRBJ1-5; clone_size: once; cdr3_nt: TGTGCCAGCAGGGGTTCAGGGGGCAATCAGCCCCAGCATTTT; cdr3_aa: CASRGSGGNQPQHF
v_call: TRBV12-3/TRBV12-4; d_call: NA; j_call: TRBJ2-7; clone_size: few; cdr3_nt: TGTGCCAGCAGTTTTCGTCCCTACGAGCAGTACTTC; cdr3_aa: CASSFRPYEQYF
v_call: TRBV6-1; d_call: NA; j_call: TRBJ1-5; clone_size: NA; cdr3_nt: TGTGCCAGCAAGGACAGCAATCAGCCCCAGCATTTT; cdr3_aa: CASKDSNQPQHF
v_call: TRBV9; d_call: NA; j_call: TRBJ2-7; clone_size: NA; cdr3_nt: TGTGCCAGCGGCAGTGGGTACGAGCAGTACTTC; cdr3_aa: CASGSGYEQYF
v_call: TRBV24-1; d_call: TRBD2; j_call: TRBJ2-1; clone_size: NA; cdr3_nt: TGTGCCACCAGTGATTTGAAAGGGACTAGCGCGAGTGAGCAGTTCTTC; cdr3_aa: CATSDLKGTSASEQFF
v_call: TRBV5-6; d_call: NA; j_call: TRBJ2-2; clone_size: NA; cdr3_nt: TGTGCCAGCAGCTTCGGACTTAACACCGGGGAGCTGTTTTTT; cdr3_aa: CASSFGLNTGELFF
v_call: TRBV6-4; d_call: TRBD1; j_call: TRBJ2-3; clone_size: NA; cdr3_nt: TGTGCCAGCAGCCCAGGGGGACCCACAGATACGCAGTATTTT; cdr3_aa: CASSPGGPTDTQYF
v_call: TRBV10-3; d_call: NA; j_call: TRBJ2-1; clone_size: NA; cdr3_nt: TGTGCCATCATAAGCTCCTACAATGAGCAGTTCTTC; cdr3_aa: CAIISSYNEQFF
v_call: TRBV19; d_call: TRBD1; j_call: TRBJ1-6; clone_size: once; cdr3_nt: TGTGCCAGTAGCCCGGGACAGTATAATTCACCCCTCCACTTT; cdr3_aa: CASSPGQYNSPLHF
v_call: TRBV4-1; d_call: NA; j_call: TRBJ2-7; clone_size: NA; cdr3_nt: TGCGCCAGCAGCCAAGTAGGGGCAAAGTACTACGAGCAGTACTTC; cdr3_aa: CASSQVGAKYYEQYF
v_call: TRBV12-3/TRBV12-4; d_call: TRBD2; j_call: TRBJ2-1; clone_size: NA; cdr3_nt: TGTGCCAGCAGTCCCCCTTTACGGGGAATAGCGGGAAATGAGCAGTTCTTC; cdr3_aa: CASSPPLRGIAGNEQFF
v_call: TRBV2; d_call: NA; j_call: TRBJ1-1; clone_size: NA; cdr3_nt: TGTGCCAGTAGGGGGGGAAACACTGAAGCTTTCTTT; cdr3_aa: CASRGGNTEAFF
v_call: TRBV12-3/TRBV12-4; d_call: TRBD1; j_call: TRBJ2-7; clone_size: NA; cdr3_nt: TGTGCCAGCAGTTTGGACAGGGCTTGGTACGAGCAGTACTTC; cdr3_aa: CASSLDRAWYEQYF
v_call: TRBV15; d_call: TRBD2; j_call: TRBJ2-5; clone_size: NA; cdr3_nt: TGTGCCACCAGCAGAGATCTGACGCGGGGGGAGACCCAGTACTTC; cdr3_aa: CATSRDLTRGETQYF
v_call: TRBV3-1; d_call: NA; j_call: TRBJ1-2; clone_size: NA; cdr3_nt: TGTGCCAGCAGCCAAAATCCGACAGGTCGTTATGGCTACACCTTC; cdr3_aa: CASSQNPTGRYGYTF
v_call: TRBV20-1; d_call: TRBD1; j_call: TRBJ2-1; clone_size: NA; cdr3_nt: TGCAGTGCTAGATACTCCGGGACAGGGACTTTAGCTGAGCAGTTCTTC; cdr3_aa: CSARYSGTGTLAEQFF
v_call: TRBV10-3; d_call: TRBD1; j_call: TRBJ2-7; clone_size: NA; cdr3_nt: TGTGTCACTAGGGGGCCCTACGAGCAGTACTTC; cdr3_aa: CVTRGPYEQYF
v_call: TRBV9; d_call: NA; j_call: TRBJ1-2; clone_size: NA; cdr3_nt: TGTGCCAGCAGCGTAGGGGCTACTAACTATGGCTACACCTTC; cdr3_aa: CASSVGATNYGYTF
v_call: TRBV27; d_call: NA; j_call: TRBJ2-3; clone_size: NA; cdr3_nt: TGTGCCAGCAAGAGGGGTGATACGCAGTATTTT; cdr3_aa: CASKRGDTQYF
v_call: TRBV6-6; d_call: NA; j_call: TRBJ2-7; clone_size: NA; cdr3_nt: TGTGCCAGCAGTTACTACAGGGAGAGTAGCTACGAGCAGTACTTC; cdr3_aa: CASSYYRESSYEQYF
v_call: TRBV5-1; d_call: NA; j_call: TRBJ1-4; clone_size: NA; cdr3_nt: TGCGCCAGCAGCTTGGAAGGGGATGCTAATGAAAAACTGTTTTTT; cdr3_aa: CASSLEGDANEKLFF
v_call: TRBV20-1; d_call: NA; j_call: TRBJ2-5; clone_size: NA; cdr3_nt: TGCAGTGCTAGAGATGGGGAGACCCAGTACTTC; cdr3_aa: CSARDGETQYF